The 3 T cell receptor beta chains given below trace back to one sample, sequenced in a study of T cells in Graves' hyperthyroidism and ophthalmopathy. The investigators amplified TCR beta CDR3 regions from RNA transcripts. Primed by the HTBI set, a first-round RT-PCR was run on the TCR CDR3. TCRdb analysed the multiplex PCR reads with MiXCR anew, one entry per CDR3 protein. The data contain 600,000 to 700,000 distinct CDR3 sequences, just under 45% of them singletons. Sequenced sample: peripheral blood or thyroid tissue (not recorded which). These receptor sequences come from an adult man with Graves' disease, either hyperthyroidism or ophthalmopathy (not recorded which).

The chain combines TRBV2 with TRBJ1-6, with D possibly being TRBD1 (6 bases). The CDR3 totals 15 residues. V was pared by 3 bases and J by 7 bases, with 13 bases between. From germline, CDR1 is SNHLY and CDR2 FYNNEI. The CDR3 region has the DNA TGTGCCAGCAGTGAGTTTGGGGGCTACAATTCACCCCTCCACTTT. Translation: CASSEFGGYNSPLHF.

The chain is built from TRBV15 and TRBJ2-5; TRBD1 matches 7 bases. The CDR3 runs 16 residues. The J segment lost 7 bases and the V segment lost 3 bases, leaving 14 bases of the junction unmatched. Per the germline V gene, CDR1 is LNHNV and CDR2 is YYDKDF (reference sequence). CDR3 in DNA: TGTGCCACCAGCAGCCAGGGACAGAACCTTGGCGGGACCCAGTACTTC. Its protein product is CATSSQGQNLGGTQYF.

The CDR3 region is CAISEAGGTGNTIYF. The DNA for the CDR3 is TGTGCCATCAGTGAAGCGGGAGGAACCGGAAACACCATATATTTT. The rearrangement uses TRBV10-3 and TRBJ1-3; no reliable D call. CDR3 length: 15 residues. V lost 3 bases, J lost 4 bases, and 13 bases lay in between. In germline, CDR1 is ENHRY, CDR2 SYGVKD.